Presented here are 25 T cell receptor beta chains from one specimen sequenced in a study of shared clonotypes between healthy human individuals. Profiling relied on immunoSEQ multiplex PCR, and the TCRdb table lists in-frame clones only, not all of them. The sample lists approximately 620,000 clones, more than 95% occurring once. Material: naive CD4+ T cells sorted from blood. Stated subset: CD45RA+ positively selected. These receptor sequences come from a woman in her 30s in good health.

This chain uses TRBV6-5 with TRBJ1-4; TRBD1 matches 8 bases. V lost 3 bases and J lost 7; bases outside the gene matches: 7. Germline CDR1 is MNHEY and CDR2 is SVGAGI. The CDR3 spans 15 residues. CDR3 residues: CASSYSGGRGEKLFF. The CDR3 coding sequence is TGTGCCAGCAGTTATTCAGGGGGCAGGGGTGAAAAACTGTTTTTT.

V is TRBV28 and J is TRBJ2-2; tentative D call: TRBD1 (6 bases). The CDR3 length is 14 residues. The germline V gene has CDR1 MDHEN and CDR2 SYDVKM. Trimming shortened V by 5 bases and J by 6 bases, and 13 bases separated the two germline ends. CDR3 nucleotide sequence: TGTGCCAGCAGTCGACAGGACCTGCCCGGGGAGCTGTTTTTT. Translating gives CASSRQDLPGELFF.

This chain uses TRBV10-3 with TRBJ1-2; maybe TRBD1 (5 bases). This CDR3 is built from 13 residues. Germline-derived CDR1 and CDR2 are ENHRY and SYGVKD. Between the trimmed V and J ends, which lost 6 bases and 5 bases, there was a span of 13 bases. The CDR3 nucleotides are TGTGCCATCAGAAACGAGGGGTCGTATGGCTACACCTTC. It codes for CAIRNEGSYGYTF.

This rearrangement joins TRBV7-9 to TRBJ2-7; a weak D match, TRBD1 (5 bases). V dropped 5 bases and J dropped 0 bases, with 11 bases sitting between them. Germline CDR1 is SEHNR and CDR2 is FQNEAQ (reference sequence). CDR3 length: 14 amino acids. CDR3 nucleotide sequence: TGTGCCAGCAGCGATATTGACAGCTCCTACGAGCAGTACTTC. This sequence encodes CASSDIDSSYEQYF.

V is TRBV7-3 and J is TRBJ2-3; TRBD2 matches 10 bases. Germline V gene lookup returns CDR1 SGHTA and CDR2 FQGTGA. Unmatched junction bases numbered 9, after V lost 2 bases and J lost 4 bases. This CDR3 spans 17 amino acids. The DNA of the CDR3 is TGTGCCAGCAGCTTACTTCCGGCACTAGCGGGACCAGATACGCAGTATTTT. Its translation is CASSLLPALAGPDTQYF. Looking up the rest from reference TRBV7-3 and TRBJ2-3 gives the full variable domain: GAGVSQTPSNKVTEKGKYVELRCDPISGHTALYWYRQSLGQGPEFLIYFQGTGAADDSGLPNDRFFAVRPEGSVSTLKIQRTERGDSAVYLCASSLLPALAGPDTQYFGPGTRLTVL.

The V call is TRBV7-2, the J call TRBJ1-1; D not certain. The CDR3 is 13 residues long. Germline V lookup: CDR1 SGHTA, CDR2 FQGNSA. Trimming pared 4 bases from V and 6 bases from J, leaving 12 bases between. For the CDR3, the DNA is TGTGCCAGCAGCTCCCCTGGATTGGCTGAAGCTTTCTTT. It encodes CASSSPGLAEAFF.

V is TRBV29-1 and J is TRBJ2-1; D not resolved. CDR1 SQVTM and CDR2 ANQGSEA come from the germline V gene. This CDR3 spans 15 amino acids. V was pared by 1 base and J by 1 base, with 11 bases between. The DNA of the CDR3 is TGCAGCGTTGAAGCACTTCTCCCATCCTACAATGAGCAGTTCTTC. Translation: CSVEALLPSYNEQFF.

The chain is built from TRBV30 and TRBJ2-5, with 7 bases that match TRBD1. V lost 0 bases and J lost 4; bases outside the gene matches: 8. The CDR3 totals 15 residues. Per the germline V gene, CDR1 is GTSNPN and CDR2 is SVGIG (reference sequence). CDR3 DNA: TGTGCCTGGAGTGTACTGACAGGGACCCCAGAGACCCAGTACTTC. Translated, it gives CAWSVLTGTPETQYF.

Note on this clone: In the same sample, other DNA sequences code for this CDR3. The chain's CDR3 is CASSLEGTGELFF. The CDR3 region has the DNA TGTGCCAGCAGTTTAGAGGGGACCGGGGAGCTGTTTTTT. The rearrangement links TRBV27 to TRBJ2-2, with D possibly being TRBD1 or TRBD2 (5 bases each). The germline V gene encodes CDR1 MNHEY and CDR2 SMNVEV (reference sequence). Trimming cost V 2 bases and J 5 bases, with 6 bases left between them. The CDR3 runs 13 residues.

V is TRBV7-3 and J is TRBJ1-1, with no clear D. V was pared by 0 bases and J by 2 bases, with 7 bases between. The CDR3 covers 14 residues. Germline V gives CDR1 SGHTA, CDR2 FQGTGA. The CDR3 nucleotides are TGTGCCAGCAGCTTAACTGGGGTAAACACTGAAGCTTTCTTT. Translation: CASSLTGVNTEAFF.

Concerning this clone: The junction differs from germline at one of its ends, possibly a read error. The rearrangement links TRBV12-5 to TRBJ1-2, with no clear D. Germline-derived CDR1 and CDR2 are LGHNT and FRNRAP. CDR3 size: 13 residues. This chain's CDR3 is CASGLDPPYGYTF. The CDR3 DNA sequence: TGTGCTAGTGGGTTGGACCCCCCCTATGGCTACACCTTC. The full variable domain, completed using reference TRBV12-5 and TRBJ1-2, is DARVTQTPRHKVTEMGQEVTMRCQPILGHNTVFWYRQTMMQGLELLAYFRNRAPLDDSGMPKDRFSAEMPDATLATLKIQPSEPRDSAVYFCASGLDPPYGYTFGSGTRLTVV.

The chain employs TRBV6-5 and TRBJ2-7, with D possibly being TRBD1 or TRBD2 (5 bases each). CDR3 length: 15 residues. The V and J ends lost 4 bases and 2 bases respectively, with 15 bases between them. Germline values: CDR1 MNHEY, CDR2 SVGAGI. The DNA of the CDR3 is TGTGCCAGCAGTTCATTCGGGACCGTAACCTACGAGCAGTACTTC. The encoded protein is CASSSFGTVTYEQYF.

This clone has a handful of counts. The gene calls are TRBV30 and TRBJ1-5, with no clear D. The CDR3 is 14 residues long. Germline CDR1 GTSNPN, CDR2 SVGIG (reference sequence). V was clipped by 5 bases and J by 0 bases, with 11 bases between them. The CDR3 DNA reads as TGTGCCTGGCATGCGGGCGGTAGCAATCAGCCCCAGCATTTT. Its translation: CAWHAGGSNQPQHF.

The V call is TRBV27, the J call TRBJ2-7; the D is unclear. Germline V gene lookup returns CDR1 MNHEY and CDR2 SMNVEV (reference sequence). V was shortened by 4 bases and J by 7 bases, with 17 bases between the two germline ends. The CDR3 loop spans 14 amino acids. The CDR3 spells CASSYQADRKEQYF. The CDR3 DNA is TGTGCCAGCAGTTACCAGGCCGACCGGAAAGAGCAGTACTTC.

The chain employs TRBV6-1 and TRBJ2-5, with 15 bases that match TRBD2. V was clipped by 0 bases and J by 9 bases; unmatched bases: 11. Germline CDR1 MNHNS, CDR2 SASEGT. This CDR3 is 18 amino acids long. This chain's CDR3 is CASSEAGLAGGYRGAQYF. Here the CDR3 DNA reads TGTGCCAGCAGTGAAGCGGGACTAGCGGGAGGCTACAGGGGGGCCCAGTACTTC.

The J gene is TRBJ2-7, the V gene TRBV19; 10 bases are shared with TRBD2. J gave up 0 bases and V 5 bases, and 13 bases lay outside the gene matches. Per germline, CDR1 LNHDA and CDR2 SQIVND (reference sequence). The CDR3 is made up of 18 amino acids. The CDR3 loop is CASSPLFLAGESSYEQYF. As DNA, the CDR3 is TGTGCCAGTAGTCCTCTTTTCCTAGCGGGAGAGAGCTCCTACGAGCAGTACTTC.

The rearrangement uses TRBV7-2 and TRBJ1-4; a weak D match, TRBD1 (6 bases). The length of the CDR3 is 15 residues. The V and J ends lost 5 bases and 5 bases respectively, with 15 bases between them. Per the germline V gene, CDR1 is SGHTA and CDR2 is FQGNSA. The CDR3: CASSGPGTLNEKLFF. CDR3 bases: TGTGCCAGCAGCGGCCCCGGGACACTAAATGAAAAACTGTTTTTT.

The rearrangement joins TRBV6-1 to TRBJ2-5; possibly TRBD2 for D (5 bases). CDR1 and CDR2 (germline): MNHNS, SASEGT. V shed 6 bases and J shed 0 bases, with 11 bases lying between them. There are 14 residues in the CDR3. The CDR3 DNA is TGTGCCAGCAGCGGGAACGTAAACCAAGAGACCCAGTACTTC. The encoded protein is CASSGNVNQETQYF.

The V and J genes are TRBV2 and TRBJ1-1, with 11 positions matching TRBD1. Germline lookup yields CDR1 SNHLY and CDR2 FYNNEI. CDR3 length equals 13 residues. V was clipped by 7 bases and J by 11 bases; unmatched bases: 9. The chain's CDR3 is CASIVDRGLGAFF. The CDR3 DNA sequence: TGTGCCAGCATTGTGGACAGGGGGCTAGGTGCTTTCTTT.

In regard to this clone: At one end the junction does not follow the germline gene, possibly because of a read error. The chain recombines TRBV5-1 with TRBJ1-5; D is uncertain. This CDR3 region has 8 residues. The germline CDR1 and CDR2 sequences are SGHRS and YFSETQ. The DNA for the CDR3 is TGCGCCAGCAGCTGTGAGACCTTT. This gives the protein CASSCETF.

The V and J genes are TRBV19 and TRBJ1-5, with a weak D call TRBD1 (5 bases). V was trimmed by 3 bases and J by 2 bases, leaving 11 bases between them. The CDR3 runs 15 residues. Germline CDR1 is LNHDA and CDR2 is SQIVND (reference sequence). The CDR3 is CASSIPGGGNQPQHF. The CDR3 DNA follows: TGTGCCAGTAGTATCCCCGGGGGAGGCAATCAGCCCCAGCATTTT.

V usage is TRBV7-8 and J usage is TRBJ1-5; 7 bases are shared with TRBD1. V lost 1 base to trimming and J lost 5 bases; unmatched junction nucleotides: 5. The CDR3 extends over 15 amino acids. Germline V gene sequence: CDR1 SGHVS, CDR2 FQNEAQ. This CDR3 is CASSLVQGGHQPQHF. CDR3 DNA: TGTGCCAGCAGCTTAGTGCAGGGGGGGCATCAGCCCCAGCATTTT. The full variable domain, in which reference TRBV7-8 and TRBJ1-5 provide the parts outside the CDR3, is GAGVSQSPRYKVAKRGQDVALRCDPISGHVSLFWYQQALGQGPEFLTYFQNEAQLDKSGLPSDRFFAERPEGSVSTLKIQRTQQEDSAVYLCASSLVQGGHQPQHFGDGTRLSIL.

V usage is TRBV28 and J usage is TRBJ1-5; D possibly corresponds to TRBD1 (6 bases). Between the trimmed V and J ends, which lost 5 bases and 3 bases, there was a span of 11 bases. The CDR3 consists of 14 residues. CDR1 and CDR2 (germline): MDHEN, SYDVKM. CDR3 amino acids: CASSPTGYNQPQHF. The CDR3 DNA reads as TGTGCCAGCAGTCCCACAGGGTACAATCAGCCCCAGCATTTT.

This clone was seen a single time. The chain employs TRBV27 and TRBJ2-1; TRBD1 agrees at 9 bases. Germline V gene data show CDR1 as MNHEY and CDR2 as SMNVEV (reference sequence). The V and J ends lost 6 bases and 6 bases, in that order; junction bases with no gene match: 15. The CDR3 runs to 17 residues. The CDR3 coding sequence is TGTGCCAGCAGGAACACCCTGGGGGGACAGGGCAGCAATGAGCAGTTCTTC. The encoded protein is CASRNTLGGQGSNEQFF.

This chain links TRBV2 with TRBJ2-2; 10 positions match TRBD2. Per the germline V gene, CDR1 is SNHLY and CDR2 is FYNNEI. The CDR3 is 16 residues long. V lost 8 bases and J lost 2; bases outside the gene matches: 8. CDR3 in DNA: TGTGCCAGCGGACCGGGACTAGCGACTAACACCGGGGAGCTGTTTTTT. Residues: CASGPGLATNTGELFF.